This is a list of T cell receptor beta chains from one sample in a study of blood T cell repertoires in COVID-19. Profiled with immunoSEQ multiplex PCR; TCRdb holds only in-frame clones, not every one. The table records approximately 400,000 clones, 88% of them present only once. Sequenced sample: peripheral blood. These receptors were taken from a woman aged 45-65 years with COVID-19, enrolled during active disease. Each CDR3 is given with its conserved first and last residue. D genes are given only for firm matches. Some rows have no size entry. The others give once, few or many, or a class for an expanded clone.

abundance | j_gene | d_gene | v_gene | CDR3nt | CDR3aa
NA | TRBJ1-6 | NA | TRBV23-1 | TGCGCCAGCAATCAACTCCGAGTTAATTCACCCCTCCACTTT | CASNQLRVNSPLHF
once | TRBJ2-3 | TRBD2 | TRBV24-1 | TGTGCCACCGGACCTAGCGGGACAGATACGCAGTATTTT | CATGPSGTDTQYF
few | TRBJ2-7 | NA | TRBV24-1 | TGTGCCACCAGTGCGGCGGGGTCCGTCTACGAGCAGTACTTC | CATSAAGSVYEQYF
NA | TRBJ1-1 | NA | TRBV12-3/TRBV12-4 | TGTGCCAGCAGCCCTACGCGTAACACTGAAGCTTTCTTT | CASSPTRNTEAFF
NA | TRBJ1-4 | NA | TRBV30 | TGTGCCTGGAGTGTTTCCCCAGAAAAACTGTTTTTT | CAWSVSPEKLFF
NA | TRBJ1-2 | TRBD1 | TRBV7-9 | TGTGCCAGCAGCTTAGATCTTCAAGGGACAGGCTATGGCTACACCTTC | CASSLDLQGTGYGYTF
NA | TRBJ1-3 | NA | TRBV11-2 | TGTGCCAGCAGCTTGCCCAGGATCTCTGGAAACACCATATATTTT | CASSLPRISGNTIYF
NA | TRBJ1-2 | NA | TRBV19 | TGTGCCAGTCGAACCCGTACGTCTTCGGATGGCTACACCTTC | CASRTRTSSDGYTF
NA | TRBJ1-2 | TRBD1 | TRBV7-2 | TGTGCCAGCAGCTTAGTTTCCCGACAGGGACCGGGAGCAAACTATGGCTACACCTTC | CASSLVSRQGPGANYGYTF
NA | TRBJ1-3 | TRBD1 | TRBV24-1 | TGTGCCACCAGTGAAGTAGACAGGGTCTCTGGAAACACCATATATTTT | CATSEVDRVSGNTIYF
NA | TRBJ1-2 | NA | TRBV19 | TGTGCCAGTAGCGTAGATGCCCCAGGGGTCGGCTATGGCTACACCTTC | CASSVDAPGVGYGYTF